This T cell receptor beta chain came from a study of blood T cell repertoires in COVID-19. Original processing notes: Nucleated cell number was recorded as an estimate derived from reference gene primer amplification. Clones were read by immunoSEQ multiplex PCR, and TCRdb kept only the in-frame ones, dropping some. Clonal size and the V and J genes are those of that table, whereas D and trimming came from the DNA. The sample contains about 110,000 clones, around nine tenths of which appear only once. V was cut by 4 bases and J by 8 bases, with 12 bases left in between. Germline CDR1 and CDR2: SGHNT and YYREEE (reference sequence). The CDR3 sequence is 12 residues long.

This chain joins TRBV5-4 and TRBJ1-2; D may be TRBD1 (5 bases). The TCR comes from a man aged 35 to 55 with acute or convalescent COVID-19. The sequenced material came from peripheral blood. The CDR3 sequence: CASSPDMWGYTF. The CDR3 coding sequence is TGTGCCAGCAGCCCGGACATGTGGGGCTACACCTTC.